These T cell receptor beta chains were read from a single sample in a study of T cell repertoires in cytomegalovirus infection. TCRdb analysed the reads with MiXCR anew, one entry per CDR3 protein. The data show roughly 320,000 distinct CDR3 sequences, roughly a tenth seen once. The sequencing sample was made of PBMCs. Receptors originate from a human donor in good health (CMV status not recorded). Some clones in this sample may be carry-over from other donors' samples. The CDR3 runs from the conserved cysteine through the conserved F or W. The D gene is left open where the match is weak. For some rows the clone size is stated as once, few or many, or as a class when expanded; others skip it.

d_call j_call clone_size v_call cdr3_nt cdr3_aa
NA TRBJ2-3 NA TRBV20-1 TGCAGTGCCCCGGGACGGTATAGCACAGATACGCAGTATTTT CSAPGRYSTDTQYF
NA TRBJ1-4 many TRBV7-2 TGTGCCAGCAGCCCTCCGAATAATGAAAAACTGTTTTTT CASSPPNNEKLFF
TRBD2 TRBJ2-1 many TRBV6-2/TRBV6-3 TGTGCCAGCAGTTACTCTAGCGGGGGGGCCCCATACAATGAGCAGTTCTTC CASSYSSGGAPYNEQFF
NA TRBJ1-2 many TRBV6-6 TGTGCCAGCACCGACTGGGATGGGAATGGCTACACCTTC CASTDWDGNGYTF
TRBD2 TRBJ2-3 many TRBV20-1 TGCAGTGCTACCCGACTAGCGGGGGCCGACACAGATACGCAGTATTTT CSATRLAGADTDTQYF
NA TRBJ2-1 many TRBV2 TGTGCCAGCACGCTAGTCAATGAGCAGTTCTTC CASTLVNEQFF
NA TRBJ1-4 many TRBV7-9 TGTGCCAGCAGCTTATATGAAAAACTGTTTTTT CASSLYEKLFF
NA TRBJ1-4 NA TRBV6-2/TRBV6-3 TGTGCCAGCAACTCTCGGGGGCTGTTTTTT CASNSRGLFF
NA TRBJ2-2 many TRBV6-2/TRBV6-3 TGTGCCAGCATTAGGGACGTCGGGGAGCTGTTTTTT CASIRDVGELFF
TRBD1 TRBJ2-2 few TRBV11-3 TGTGCCAGCAGTTCCCGGACAGGGGTGGGGCCCGGGGAGCTGTTTTTT CASSSRTGVGPGELFF
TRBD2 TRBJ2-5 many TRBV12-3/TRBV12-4 TGTGCCAGCAGTTTATACTTAGCGGGCCAAGAGACCCAGTACTTC CASSLYLAGQETQYF
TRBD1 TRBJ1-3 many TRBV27 TGTGCCAGCAGTTGGAACAGGGGCTCTGGAAACACCATATATTTT CASSWNRGSGNTIYF
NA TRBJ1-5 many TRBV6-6 TGTGCCAGCAATTCCGGGACATCCAATCAGCCCCAGCATTTT CASNSGTSNQPQHF
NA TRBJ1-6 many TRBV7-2 TGTGCCAGCAGCTTAAAGTCCCGGGGGGATTCACCCCTCCACTTT CASSLKSRGDSPLHF
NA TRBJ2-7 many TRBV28 TGTGCCAGCAGTTTATTGTTCGTCGGTTTCTCCTACGAGCAGTACTTC CASSLLFVGFSYEQYF
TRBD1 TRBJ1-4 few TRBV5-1 TGCGCCAGCAGCTTTTCGACAGGGAATGAAAAACTGTTTTTT CASSFSTGNEKLFF
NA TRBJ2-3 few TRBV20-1 TGCAGTGTCCCCCGTGGTGATATTTCAGATACGCAGTATTTT CSVPRGDISDTQYF